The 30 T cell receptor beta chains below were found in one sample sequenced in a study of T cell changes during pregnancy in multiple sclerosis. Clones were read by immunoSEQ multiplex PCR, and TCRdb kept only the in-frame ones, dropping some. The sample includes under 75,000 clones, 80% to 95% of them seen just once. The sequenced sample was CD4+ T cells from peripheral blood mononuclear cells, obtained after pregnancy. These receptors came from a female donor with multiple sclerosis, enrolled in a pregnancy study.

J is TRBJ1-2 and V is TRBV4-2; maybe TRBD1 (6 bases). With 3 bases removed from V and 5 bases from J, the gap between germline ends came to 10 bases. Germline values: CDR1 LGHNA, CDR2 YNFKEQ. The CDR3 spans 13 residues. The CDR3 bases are TGTGCCAGCAGCCAGGGACAAGATTATGGCTACACCTTC. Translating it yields CASSQGQDYGYTF.

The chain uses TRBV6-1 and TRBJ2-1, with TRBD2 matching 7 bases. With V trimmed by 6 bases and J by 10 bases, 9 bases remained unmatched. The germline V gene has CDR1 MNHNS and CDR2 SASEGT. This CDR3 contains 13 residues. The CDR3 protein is CASRGGRVGEQFF. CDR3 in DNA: TGTGCCAGCAGGGGAGGGCGGGTTGGCGAGCAGTTCTTC.

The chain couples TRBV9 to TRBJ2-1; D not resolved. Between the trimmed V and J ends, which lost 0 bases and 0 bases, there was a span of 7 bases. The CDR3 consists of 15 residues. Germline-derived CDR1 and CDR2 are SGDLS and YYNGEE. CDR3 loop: CASSVDPSSYNEQFF. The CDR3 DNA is TGTGCCAGCAGCGTAGACCCGAGCTCCTACAATGAGCAGTTCTTC.

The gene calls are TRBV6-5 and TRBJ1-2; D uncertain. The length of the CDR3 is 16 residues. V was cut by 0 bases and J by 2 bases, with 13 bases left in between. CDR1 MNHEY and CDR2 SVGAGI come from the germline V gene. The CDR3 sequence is CASSYSYQVSNYGYTF. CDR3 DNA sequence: TGTGCCAGCAGTTACTCGTACCAGGTCAGCAACTATGGCTACACCTTC.

In nucleotides, the CDR3 is TGTGCCAGCAGTGTCCCCCGCGGGGGCAACTATGGCTACACCTTC. This encodes CASSVPRGGNYGYTF. The chain employs TRBV6-1 and TRBJ1-2; perhaps TRBD1 as D (6 bases). Trimming took off 4 bases at V and 2 bases at J, with 14 bases between the two ends. The CDR3 loop spans 15 amino acids. Germline assignment: CDR1 MNHNS and CDR2 SASEGT.

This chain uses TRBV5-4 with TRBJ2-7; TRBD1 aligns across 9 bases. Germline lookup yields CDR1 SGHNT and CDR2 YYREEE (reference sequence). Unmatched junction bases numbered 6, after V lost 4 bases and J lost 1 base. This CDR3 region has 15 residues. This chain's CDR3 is CASSLDRGASYEQYF. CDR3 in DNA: TGTGCCAGCAGCCTCGACAGGGGGGCATCCTACGAGCAGTACTTC.

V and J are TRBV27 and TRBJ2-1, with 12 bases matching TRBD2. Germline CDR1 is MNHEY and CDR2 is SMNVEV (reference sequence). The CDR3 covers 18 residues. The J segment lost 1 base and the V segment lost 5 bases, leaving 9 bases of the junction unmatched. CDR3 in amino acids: CASSPVTSGSWSYNEQFF. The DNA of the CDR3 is TGTGCCAGCAGTCCGGTGACTAGCGGGAGTTGGTCCTACAATGAGCAGTTCTTC.

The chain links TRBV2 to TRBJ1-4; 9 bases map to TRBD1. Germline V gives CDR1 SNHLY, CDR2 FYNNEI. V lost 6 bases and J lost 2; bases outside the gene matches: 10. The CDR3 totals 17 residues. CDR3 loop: CASSGTGRTATNEKLFF. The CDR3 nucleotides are TGTGCCAGCAGCGGGACAGGGAGAACGGCTACTAATGAAAAACTGTTTTTT.

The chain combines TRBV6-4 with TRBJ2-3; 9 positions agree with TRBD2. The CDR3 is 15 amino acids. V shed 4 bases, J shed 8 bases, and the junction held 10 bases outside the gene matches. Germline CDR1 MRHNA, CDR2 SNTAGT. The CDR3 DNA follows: TGTGCCAGCAGTGTTGGTGCGGGAGGGACGGGTACGCAGTATTTT. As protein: CASSVGAGGTGTQYF.

Written as DNA, the CDR3 is TGTGCCAGCAGCCTAACTCGGACTAGCGGGGTGTACAATGAGCAGTTCTTC. Encoded protein: CASSLTRTSGVYNEQFF. The genes are TRBV5-5 and TRBJ2-1, with 12 bases fitting TRBD2. The CDR3 runs 17 residues. Losses at the gene ends were 4 bases for V and 4 bases for J; bases not matched to a gene: 9. Germline-derived CDR1 and CDR2 are SGHKS and YYEKEE (reference sequence).

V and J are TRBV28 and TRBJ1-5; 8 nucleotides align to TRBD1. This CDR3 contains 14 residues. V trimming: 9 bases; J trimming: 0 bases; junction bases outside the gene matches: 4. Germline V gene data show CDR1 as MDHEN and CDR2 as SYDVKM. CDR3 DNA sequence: TGTGCCAGTCTACAGGGGGGTAGCAATCAGCCCCAGCATTTT. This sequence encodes CASLQGGSNQPQHF. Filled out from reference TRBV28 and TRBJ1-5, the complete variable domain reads DVKVTQSSRYLVKRTGEKVFLECVQDMDHENMFWYRQDPGLGLRLIYFSYDVKMKEKGDIPEGYSVSREKKERFSLILESASTNQTSMYLCASLQGGSNQPQHFGDGTRLSIL.

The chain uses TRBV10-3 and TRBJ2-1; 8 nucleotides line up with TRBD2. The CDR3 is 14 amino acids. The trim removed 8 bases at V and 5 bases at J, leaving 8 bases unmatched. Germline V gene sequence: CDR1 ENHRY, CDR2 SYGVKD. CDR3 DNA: TGTGCCATCCGGCCCGGGGGGGCAGACAATGAGCAGTTCTTC. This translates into CAIRPGGADNEQFF.

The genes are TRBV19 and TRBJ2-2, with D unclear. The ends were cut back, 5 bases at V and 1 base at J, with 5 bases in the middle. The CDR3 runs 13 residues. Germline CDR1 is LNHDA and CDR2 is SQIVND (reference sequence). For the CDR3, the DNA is TGTGCCAGTAGTCCCAAGAACACCGGGGAGCTGTTTTTT. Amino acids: CASSPKNTGELFF.

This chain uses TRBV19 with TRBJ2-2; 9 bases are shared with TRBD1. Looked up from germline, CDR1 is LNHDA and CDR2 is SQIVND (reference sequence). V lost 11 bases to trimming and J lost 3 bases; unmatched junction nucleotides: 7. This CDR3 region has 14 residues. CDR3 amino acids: CASAQGADTGELFF. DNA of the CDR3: TGTGCCTCCGCACAGGGGGCCGACACCGGGGAGCTGTTTTTT.

The CDR3 spells CASSFGTAFNEKLFF. The CDR3, as DNA: TGCGCCAGCAGCTTCGGGACAGCCTTTAATGAAAAACTGTTTTTT. The V and J genes are TRBV5-1 and TRBJ1-4; 7 bases fit TRBD1. The CDR3 consists of 15 residues. Unmatched junction bases numbered 5, after V lost 2 bases and J lost 4 bases. CDR1 is SGHRS and CDR2 is YFSETQ in the germline V gene.

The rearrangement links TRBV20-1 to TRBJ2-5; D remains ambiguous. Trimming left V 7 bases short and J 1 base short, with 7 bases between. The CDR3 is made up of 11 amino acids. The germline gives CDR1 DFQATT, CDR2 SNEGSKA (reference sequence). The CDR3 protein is CSGTVQETQYF. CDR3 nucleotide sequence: TGCAGTGGAACGGTCCAAGAGACCCAGTACTTC.

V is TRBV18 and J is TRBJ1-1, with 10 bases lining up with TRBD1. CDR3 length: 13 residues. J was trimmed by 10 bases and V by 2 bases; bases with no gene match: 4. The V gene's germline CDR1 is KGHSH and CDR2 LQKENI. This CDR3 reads CASSPWDRGRAFF. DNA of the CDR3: TGTGCCAGCTCACCATGGGACAGGGGTAGAGCTTTCTTT.

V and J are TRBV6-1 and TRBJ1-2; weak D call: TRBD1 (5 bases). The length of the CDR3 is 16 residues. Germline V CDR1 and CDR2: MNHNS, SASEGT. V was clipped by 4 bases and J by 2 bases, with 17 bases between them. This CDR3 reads CASSAPPGGDNYGYTF. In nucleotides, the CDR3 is TGTGCCAGCAGTGCACCCCCGGGGGGGGACAACTATGGCTACACCTTC.

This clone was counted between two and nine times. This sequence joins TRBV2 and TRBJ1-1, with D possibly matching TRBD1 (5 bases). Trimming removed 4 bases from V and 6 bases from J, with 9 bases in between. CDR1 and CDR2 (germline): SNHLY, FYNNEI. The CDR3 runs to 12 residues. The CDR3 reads CASSGGVAEAFF. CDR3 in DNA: TGTGCCAGCAGTGGGGGGGTTGCTGAAGCTTTCTTT.

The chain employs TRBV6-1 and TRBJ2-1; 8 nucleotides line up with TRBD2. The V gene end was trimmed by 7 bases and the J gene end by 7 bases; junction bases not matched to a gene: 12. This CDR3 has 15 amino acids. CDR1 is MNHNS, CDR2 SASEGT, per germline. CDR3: CASTWTNAGGNEQFF. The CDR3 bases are TGTGCCAGCACTTGGACAAATGCGGGAGGAAATGAGCAGTTCTTC.

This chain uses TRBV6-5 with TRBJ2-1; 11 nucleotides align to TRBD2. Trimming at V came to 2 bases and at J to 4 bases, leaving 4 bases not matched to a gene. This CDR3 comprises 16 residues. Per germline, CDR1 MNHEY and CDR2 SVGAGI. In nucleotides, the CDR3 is TGTGCCAGCAGTTACAGTGGGACTAGCGGTTACAATGAGCAGTTCTTC. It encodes CASSYSGTSGYNEQFF.

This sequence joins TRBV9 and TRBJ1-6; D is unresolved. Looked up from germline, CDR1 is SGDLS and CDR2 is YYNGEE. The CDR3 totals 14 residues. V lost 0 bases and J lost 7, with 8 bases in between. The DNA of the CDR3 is TGTGCCAGCAGCGTAGAGACACAAAATTCACCCCTCCACTTT. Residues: CASSVETQNSPLHF.

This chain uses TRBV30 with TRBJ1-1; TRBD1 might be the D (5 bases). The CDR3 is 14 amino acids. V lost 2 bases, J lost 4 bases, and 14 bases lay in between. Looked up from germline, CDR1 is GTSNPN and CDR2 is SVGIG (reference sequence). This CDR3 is CAWSPRTGGTEAFF. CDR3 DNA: TGTGCCTGGAGTCCTCGAACGGGGGGCACTGAAGCTTTCTTT.

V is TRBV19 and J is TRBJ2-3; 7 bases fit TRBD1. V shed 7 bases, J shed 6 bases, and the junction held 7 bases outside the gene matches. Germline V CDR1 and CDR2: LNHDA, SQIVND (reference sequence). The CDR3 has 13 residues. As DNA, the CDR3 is TGTGCCAGTAAGGGGGCGGGCGTGGATACGCAGTATTTT. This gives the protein CASKGAGVDTQYF.

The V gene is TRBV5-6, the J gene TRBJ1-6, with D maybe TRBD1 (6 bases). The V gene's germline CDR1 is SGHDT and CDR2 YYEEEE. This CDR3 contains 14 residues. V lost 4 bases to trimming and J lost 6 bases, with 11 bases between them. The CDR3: CASSQTGINSPLHF. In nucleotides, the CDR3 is TGTGCCAGCAGCCAAACAGGGATTAATTCACCCCTCCACTTT. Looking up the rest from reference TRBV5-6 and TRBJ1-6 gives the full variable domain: DAGVTQSPTHLIKTRGQQVTLRCSPKSGHDTVSWYQQALGQGPQFIFQYYEEEERQRGNFPDRFSGHQFPNYSSELNVNALLLGDSALYLCASSQTGINSPLHFGNGTRLTVT.

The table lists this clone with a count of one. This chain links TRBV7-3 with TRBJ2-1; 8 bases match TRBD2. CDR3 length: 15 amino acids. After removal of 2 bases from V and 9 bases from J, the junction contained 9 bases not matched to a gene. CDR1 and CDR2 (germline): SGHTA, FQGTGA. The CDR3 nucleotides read TGTGCCAGCAGCTTACAGGCCGGGGGGGCCACTGAGCAGTTCTTC. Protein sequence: CASSLQAGGATEQFF.

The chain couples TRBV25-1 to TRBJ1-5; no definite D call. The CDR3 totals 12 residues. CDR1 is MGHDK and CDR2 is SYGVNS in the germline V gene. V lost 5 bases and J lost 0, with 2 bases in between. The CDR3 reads CASSYSNQPQHF. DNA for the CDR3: TGTGCCAGCAGTTATAGCAATCAGCCCCAGCATTTT.

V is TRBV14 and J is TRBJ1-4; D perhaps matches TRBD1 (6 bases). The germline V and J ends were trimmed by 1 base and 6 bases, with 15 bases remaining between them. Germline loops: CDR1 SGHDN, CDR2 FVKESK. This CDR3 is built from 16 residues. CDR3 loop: CASSQGPGTLYEKLFF. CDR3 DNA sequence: TGTGCCAGCAGCCAAGGCCCCGGGACACTATATGAAAAACTGTTTTTT.

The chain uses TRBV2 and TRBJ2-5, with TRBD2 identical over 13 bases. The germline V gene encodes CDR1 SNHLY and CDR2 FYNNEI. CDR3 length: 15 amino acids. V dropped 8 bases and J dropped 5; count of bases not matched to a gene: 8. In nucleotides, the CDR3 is TGTGCCAGCGGACTAGCGGGGGCGAGGCGGGAGACCCAGTACTTC. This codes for CASGLAGARRETQYF.

CDR3 in amino acids: CASSPGGAGNQPQHF. In DNA form, the CDR3 reads TGTGCCAGCAGCCCTGGGGGGGCCGGTAATCAGCCCCAGCATTTT. This chain joins TRBV7-2 and TRBJ1-5; possibly TRBD1 for D (6 bases). V was cut by 5 bases and J by 4 bases, with 15 bases left in between. The germline CDR1 and CDR2 sequences are SGHTA and FQGNSA. This CDR3 comprises 15 residues.